The present TCR beta chain was sequenced within a study of response to subunit inactivated influenza vaccine. There are 15 residues in the CDR3. Trimming took 6 bases from V and 6 from J; bases not matched to a gene: 5. Germline V gene data show CDR1 as WSHSY and CDR2 as SAAADI. TCRdb reprocessed the RT-PCR reads via MiXCR and lists one record per CDR3 protein. The top ten hold 10% of the sample, which has over 800,000 distinct CDR3 sequences, around 21% seen once. This clonotype was seen a handful of times. J is TRBJ2-1 and V is TRBV10-2, with 13 nucleotides matching TRBD2. The sample consisted of PBMCs from blood, taken 5 days after vaccination. This clonotype was obtained from a man aged 50 to 59 who received an inactivated influenza vaccine. CDR3 DNA sequence: TGCGCCAGCAGCAAGGGACTAGCGGGATCCAATGAGCAGTTCTTC. This encodes CASSKGLAGSNEQFF.